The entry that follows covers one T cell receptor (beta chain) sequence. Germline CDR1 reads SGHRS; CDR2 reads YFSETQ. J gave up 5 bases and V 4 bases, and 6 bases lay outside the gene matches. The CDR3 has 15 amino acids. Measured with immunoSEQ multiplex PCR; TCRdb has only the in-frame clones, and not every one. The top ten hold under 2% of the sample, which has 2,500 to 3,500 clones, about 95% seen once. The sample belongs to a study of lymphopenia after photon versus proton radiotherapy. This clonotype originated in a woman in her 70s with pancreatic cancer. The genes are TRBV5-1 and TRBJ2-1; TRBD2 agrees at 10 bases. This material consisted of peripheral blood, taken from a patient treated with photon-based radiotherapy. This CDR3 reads CASSPGLAYNNEQFF. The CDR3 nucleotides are TGCGCCAGCAGCCCGGGACTAGCGTATAACAATGAGCAGTTCTTC.